Following are 29 T cell receptor beta chains from one sample sequenced in a study of spatial heterogeneity in lung cancer. TCRdb reanalysed the 5' RACE reads using MiXCR and keeps one entry per CDR3 protein. This sample carries about 36,000 distinct CDR3 sequences, 6.5% to 9.5% of them seen once, and the ten largest clones take 9.4%. The time point denotes: blood at routine non-recurrence follow-up after resection. The source material was PBMCs, sampled at follow-up. These receptors were collected from a male donor with early-stage non-small cell lung cancer.

This clonotype was seen at least ten times. The V gene is TRBV6-5, the J gene TRBJ1-3; D remains unclear. This CDR3 is built from 16 residues. Trimming shortened V by 7 bases and J by 0 bases, and 16 bases separated the two germline ends. CDR1 and CDR2 (germline): MNHEY, SVGAGI. Here the CDR3 reads CASTPKAFLSGNTIYF. As DNA, the CDR3 is TGTGCCAGCACTCCAAAGGCATTTCTCTCTGGAAACACCATATATTTT.

This clonotype occurred many times. The chain uses TRBV12-3 or TRBV12-4 and TRBJ1-5; D remains ambiguous. The CDR3 length is 12 residues. Deletions cut 3 bases from V and 11 bases from J, with 11 bases between. The CDR3 is CASSFGATAQHF. The CDR3 DNA reads as TGTGCCAGCAGTTTCGGTGCTACCGCCCAGCATTTT.

Many counts were recorded for this clonotype. The CDR3 nucleotides are TGTGCCAGCAACGCCCTAGCGGGCGCCTACAATGAGCAGTTCTTC. Its protein is CASNALAGAYNEQFF. The chain recombines TRBV12-3 or TRBV12-4 with TRBJ2-1, with 8 bases lining up with TRBD2. This CDR3 comprises 15 residues. V dropped 7 bases and J dropped 2; count of bases not matched to a gene: 7.

This clonotype was counted ten times or more. The CDR3 here is CASSIGQKETQYF. CDR3 coding DNA: TGTGCCAGTAGTATCGGGCAGAAAGAGACCCAGTACTTC. The chain combines TRBV19 with TRBJ2-5; D not certain. The CDR3 totals 13 residues. V shed 3 bases and J shed 3 bases, with 8 bases lying between them. Germline V gene data show CDR1 as LNHDA and CDR2 as SQIVND (reference sequence).

This clonotype was seen repeatedly, ten times or more. The chain uses TRBV11-2 and TRBJ1-1; TRBD1 might be the D (6 bases). This CDR3 spans 14 amino acids. Trimming removed 5 bases from V and 4 bases from J, with 14 bases in between. In germline, CDR1 is SGHAT, CDR2 FQNNGV. CDR3 sequence: CASSLRTASTEAFF. As DNA, the CDR3 is TGTGCCAGCAGCCTCCGGACAGCGAGCACTGAAGCTTTCTTT.

This clonotype occurred many times. V and J are TRBV7-9 and TRBJ1-2; the D is unclear. CDR3 size: 16 residues. Trimming removed 0 bases at V and 2 bases at J, with 13 bases between. CDR1 is SEHNR, CDR2 FQNEAQ, per germline (reference sequence). The chain's CDR3 is CASSLARQRKNYGYTF. Written as DNA, the CDR3 is TGTGCCAGCAGCTTAGCGAGGCAGAGGAAAAACTATGGCTACACCTTC.

The chain has TRBV6-1 and TRBJ1-2; 9 positions match TRBD1. The J segment lost 4 bases and the V segment lost 8 bases, leaving 14 bases of the junction unmatched. This CDR3 spans 16 amino acids. Germline lookup yields CDR1 MNHNS and CDR2 SASEGT. CDR3: CASSTGGAQGIYGYTF. CDR3 DNA sequence: TGTGCCAGCTCGACAGGGGGGGCGCAGGGAATCTATGGCTACACCTTC.

This clonotype has a count of ten or more. The V and J genes are TRBV7-2 and TRBJ1-1; D is possibly TRBD1 (5 bases). CDR1 and CDR2 (germline): SGHTA, FQGNSA. The CDR3 spans 18 residues. Between the trimmed V and J ends, which lost 3 bases and 4 bases, there was a span of 24 bases. As DNA, the CDR3 is TGTGCCAGCAGCTTCCAACGGGGCAGGAAGCGGGGAACCACTGAAGCTTTCTTT. Protein product: CASSFQRGRKRGTTEAFF.

This clonotype was recorded at least ten times. One end of the junction fails to match germline, which may point to a read error. The chain uses TRBV7-3 and TRBJ1-1; the D is unclear. This CDR3 is built from 16 residues. Germline assignment: CDR1 SGHTA and CDR2 FQGTGA. This CDR3 reads CASSLTAKIMNTEAFF. The CDR3, as DNA: TGTGCCAGCAGCCTAACGGCGAAGATCATGAACACTGAAGCTTTCTTT.

This clonotype has a count of ten or more. The V gene is TRBV7-9, the J gene TRBJ2-7, with a weak D call TRBD2 (6 bases). V was cut by 4 bases and J by 1 base, with 11 bases left in between. CDR1 is SEHNR, CDR2 FQNEAQ, per germline (reference sequence). The CDR3 has 14 residues. CDR3 coding DNA: TGTGCCAGCAGCTCGGAGGGACTTTCCTACGAGCAGTACTTC. It yields the protein CASSSEGLSYEQYF.

This chain connects TRBV28 to TRBJ2-7, with 9 nucleotides matching TRBD1. The CDR3 contains 24 residues. Trimming cost V 3 bases and J 1 base; bases outside gene matches: 31. Germline V gene lookup returns CDR1 MDHEN and CDR2 SYDVKM. The CDR3 region is CASSFPLPGQGSNYFPKASYEQYF. Written as DNA, the CDR3 is TGTGCCAGCAGTTTCCCTCTTCCGGGACAGGGATCAAATTACTTCCCAAAGGCTTCCTACGAGCAGTACTTC.

This clonotype was counted at least ten times. V and J are TRBV12-3 or TRBV12-4 and TRBJ1-2; weak D call: TRBD1 (6 bases). Trimming cost V 7 bases and J 4 bases, with 19 bases left between them. CDR3 length: 15 residues. This chain's CDR3 is CASTSTGTGSYGYTF. In DNA form, the CDR3 reads TGTGCCAGCACCTCTACAGGGACGGGAAGCTATGGCTACACCTTC.

This clonotype came up a few times. This rearrangement joins TRBV2 to TRBJ2-1; the match to TRBD2 covers 13 bases. J gave up 8 bases and V 10 bases, and 8 bases lay outside the gene matches. The CDR3 sequence is 14 residues long. Germline V lookup: CDR1 SNHLY, CDR2 FYNNEI. The CDR3 spells CATGLAGASDEQFF. Here the CDR3 DNA reads TGTGCCACTGGACTAGCGGGGGCGAGCGATGAGCAGTTCTTC.

This clonotype was seen at least ten times. CDR3 protein: CASSSGHSTMYF. The DNA for the CDR3 is TGTGCCAGCAGCTCGGGACACTCCACGATGTACTTC. This chain uses TRBV11-1 with TRBJ2-5; weak D call: TRBD1 (6 bases). Germline values: CDR1 SGHAT, CDR2 FQDESV (reference sequence). CDR3 length: 12 residues. V was clipped by 4 bases and J by 13 bases, with 16 bases between them.

Many counts were recorded for this clonotype. The genes are TRBV19 and TRBJ1-2; D not certain. The V gene's germline CDR1 is LNHDA and CDR2 SQIVND (reference sequence). V gave up 6 bases and J gave up 4 bases, with 12 bases separating them. The CDR3 totals 13 residues. This CDR3 is CASRSTDLYGYTF. The CDR3 DNA follows: TGTGCCAGTAGATCAACAGACCTCTATGGCTACACCTTC.

This clonotype has ten or more counts. The V and J genes are TRBV5-1 and TRBJ2-2; 11 positions match TRBD1. V shed 4 bases, J shed 4 bases, and the junction held 0 bases outside the gene matches. The length of the CDR3 is 14 residues. Looked up from germline, CDR1 is SGHRS and CDR2 is YFSETQ. In DNA, the CDR3 is TGCGCCAGCAGCGGGACAGGGGGCACCGGGGAGCTGTTTTTT. Its translation is CASSGTGGTGELFF.

With respect to this clonotype: This may be a read error: a much more frequent sequence differs by one nucleotide. The chain links TRBV5-5 to TRBJ1-1; TRBD1 might be the D (5 bases). The germline V and J ends were trimmed by 0 bases and 6 bases, with 12 bases remaining between them. This CDR3 has 14 residues. Per the germline V gene, CDR1 is SGHKS and CDR2 is YYEKEE (reference sequence). CDR3: CASSLVMGTSEAFF. The CDR3 DNA is TGTGCCAGCAGCTTGGTCATGGGGACTTCTGAAGCTTTCTTT.

This clonotype was seen ten or more times. The chain links TRBV15 to TRBJ2-5; 7 positions match TRBD2. Germline CDR1 and CDR2: LNHNV and YYDKDF (reference sequence). V lost 5 bases and J lost 5; bases outside the gene matches: 8. This CDR3 is built from 14 residues. The CDR3 DNA is TGTGCCACCAGCGGCTCCGGGACTATGGAGACCCAGTACTTC. It encodes CATSGSGTMETQYF.

This clonotype has only a few counts. The rearrangement uses TRBV29-1 and TRBJ1-2, with 8 positions matching TRBD1. After removal of 7 bases from V and 0 bases from J, the junction contained 4 bases not matched to a gene. This CDR3 comprises 13 residues. The germline V gene has CDR1 SQVTM and CDR2 ANQGSEA. The CDR3 region is CSALTGANYGYTF. The CDR3, as DNA: TGCAGCGCCCTGACAGGGGCTAACTATGGCTACACCTTC.

This clonotype was seen ten or more times. This chain connects TRBV20-1 to TRBJ1-5; possibly TRBD1 for D (5 bases). Trimming took off 6 bases at V and 2 bases at J, with 8 bases between the two ends. The CDR3 has 12 residues. CDR1 and CDR2 from the germline V gene are DFQATT and SNEGSKA (reference sequence). The DNA of the CDR3 is TGCAGTGCCTGGGACCGCAATCAGCCCCAGCATTTT. This codes for CSAWDRNQPQHF.

This clonotype was seen only a few times. The chain recombines TRBV20-1 with TRBJ2-5; 8 nucleotides match TRBD1. Trimming cost V 5 bases and J 5 bases; bases outside gene matches: 4. In germline, CDR1 is DFQATT, CDR2 SNEGSKA (reference sequence). The CDR3 contains 12 residues. The CDR3 protein is CSAGRGRETQYF. The CDR3 DNA reads as TGCAGTGCTGGCAGGGGGCGTGAGACCCAGTACTTC.

In this sample, this clonotype turned up many times. The rearrangement joins TRBV7-2 to TRBJ2-1; D uncertain. The V gene lost 1 base and the J gene lost 7 bases, with 14 bases spanning the gap. The CDR3 has 15 residues. Germline loops: CDR1 SGHTA, CDR2 FQGNSA. The CDR3 nucleotides read TGTGCCAGCAGCTTAGAAACGTCCTCGTGGAATGAGCAGTTCTTC. The encoded protein is CASSLETSSWNEQFF.

By share, this clonotype ranks as medium-sized (0.01 to 0.1%). V and J are TRBV2 and TRBJ1-4, with 10 bases matching TRBD1. The germline CDR1 and CDR2 sequences are SNHLY and FYNNEI. The CDR3 has 14 amino acids. V was pared by 6 bases and J by 6 bases, with 4 bases of the junction left unmatched. The CDR3 loop reads CASSPGTGDEKLFF. DNA for the CDR3: TGTGCCAGCAGCCCCGGGACAGGGGATGAAAAACTGTTTTTT.

This clonotype was recorded many times. The chain is built from TRBV3-1 and TRBJ1-2, with D uncertain. The CDR3 is made up of 13 amino acids. CDR1 is LGHDT and CDR2 is YNNKEL in the germline V gene (reference sequence). V dropped 1 base and J dropped 7 bases, with 10 bases sitting between them. In DNA form, the CDR3 reads TGTGCCAGCAGCCAAGGCTCGTGGGGTGGCTACACCTTC. This sequence encodes CASSQGSWGGYTF.

This clonotype was counted between two and nine times. J is TRBJ2-3 and V is TRBV11-2; D unresolved. V was pared by 5 bases and J by 4 bases, with 10 bases between. Germline-derived CDR1 and CDR2 are SGHAT and FQNNGV. The CDR3 consists of 13 residues. Here the CDR3 DNA reads TGTGCCAGCAGCCCCAGACCCCCAGATACGCAGTATTTT. This gives the protein CASSPRPPDTQYF.

This clonotype has a count of ten or more. The chain joins TRBV7-9 to TRBJ2-3; D is undetermined. CDR1 is SEHNR and CDR2 is FQNEAQ in the germline V gene (reference sequence). The V and J ends lost 2 bases and 2 bases respectively, with 8 bases between them. The CDR3 is 14 residues long. CDR3 protein: CASSLWQVTDTQYF. The CDR3 nucleotides are TGTGCCAGCAGCTTATGGCAGGTCACAGATACGCAGTATTTT. The variable domain in full, with the rest retrieved from reference TRBV7-9 and TRBJ2-3, is DTGVSQNPRHKITKRGQNVTFRCDPISEHNRLYWYRQTLGQGPEFLTYFQNEAQLEKSRLLSDRFSAERPKGSFSTLEIQRTEQGDSAMYLCASSLWQVTDTQYFGPGTRLTVL.

This clonotype was seen at least ten times. V is TRBV5-5 and J is TRBJ2-5; TRBD1 agrees at 7 bases. J was trimmed by 2 bases and V by 5 bases; bases with no gene match: 6. CDR1 is SGHKS, CDR2 YYEKEE, per germline (reference sequence). The CDR3 is made up of 14 amino acids. The CDR3 DNA follows: TGTGCCAGCAGAGGGACAGCTGGGCAAGAGACCCAGTACTTC. This codes for CASRGTAGQETQYF.

Details on this clonotype: This may be a read error, as it is one base from a much larger clone. The genes are TRBV30 and TRBJ1-4; D perhaps matches TRBD1 (5 bases). Germline V gives CDR1 GTSNPN, CDR2 SVGIG (reference sequence). This CDR3 has 14 amino acids. In nucleotides, the CDR3 is TGTGCCTGGAGTTTGACAGCAACTGATGAAAAACTGTTTTTT. Its protein is CAWSLTATDEKLFF.

There are many counts of this clonotype. The chain recombines TRBV7-3 with TRBJ2-1; D not resolved. This CDR3 is 15 amino acids long. The V and J ends lost 3 bases and 6 bases respectively, with 15 bases between them. Germline V gives CDR1 SGHTA, CDR2 FQGTGA. The CDR3 coding sequence is TGTGCCAGCAGCTTGGGCAGCACCTGGGTCAATGAGCAGTTCTTC. As protein: CASSLGSTWVNEQFF.